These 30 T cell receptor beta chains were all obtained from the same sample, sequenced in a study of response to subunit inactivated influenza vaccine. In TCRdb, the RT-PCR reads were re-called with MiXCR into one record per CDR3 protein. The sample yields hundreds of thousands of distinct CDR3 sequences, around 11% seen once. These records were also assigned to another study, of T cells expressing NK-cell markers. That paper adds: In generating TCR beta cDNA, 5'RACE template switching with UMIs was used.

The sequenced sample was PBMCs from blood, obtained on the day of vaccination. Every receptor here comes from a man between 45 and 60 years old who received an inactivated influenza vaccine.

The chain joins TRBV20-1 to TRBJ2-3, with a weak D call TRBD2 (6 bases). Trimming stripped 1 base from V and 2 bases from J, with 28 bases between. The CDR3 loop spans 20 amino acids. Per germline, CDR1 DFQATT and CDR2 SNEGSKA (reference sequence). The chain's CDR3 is CSARVTAYKEGGVFTDTQYF. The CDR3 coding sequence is TGCAGTGCTAGAGTCACGGCATACAAGGAGGGAGGTGTATTCACAGATACGCAGTATTTT.

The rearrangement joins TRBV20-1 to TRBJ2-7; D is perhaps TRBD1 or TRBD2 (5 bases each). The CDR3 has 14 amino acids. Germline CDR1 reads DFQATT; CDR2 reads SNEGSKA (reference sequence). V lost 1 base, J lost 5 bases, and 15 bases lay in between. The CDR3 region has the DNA TGCAGTGCTAGAGCGGGACCGACGTTCGACGAGCAGTACTTC. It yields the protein CSARAGPTFDEQYF.

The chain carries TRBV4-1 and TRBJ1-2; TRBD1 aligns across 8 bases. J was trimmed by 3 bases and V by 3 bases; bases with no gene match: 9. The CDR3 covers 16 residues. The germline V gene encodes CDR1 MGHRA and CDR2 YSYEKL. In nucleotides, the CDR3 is TGCGCCAGCAGCCAGACTCCGGGACAGGAATACTATGGCTACACCTTC. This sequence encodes CASSQTPGQEYYGYTF.

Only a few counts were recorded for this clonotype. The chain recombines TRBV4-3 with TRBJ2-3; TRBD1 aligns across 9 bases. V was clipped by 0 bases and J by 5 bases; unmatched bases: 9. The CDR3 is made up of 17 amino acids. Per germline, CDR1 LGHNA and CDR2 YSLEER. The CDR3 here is CASSQDSTGGILDTQYF. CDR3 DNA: TGCGCCAGCAGCCAAGATTCGACAGGGGGAATTCTAGATACGCAGTATTTT.

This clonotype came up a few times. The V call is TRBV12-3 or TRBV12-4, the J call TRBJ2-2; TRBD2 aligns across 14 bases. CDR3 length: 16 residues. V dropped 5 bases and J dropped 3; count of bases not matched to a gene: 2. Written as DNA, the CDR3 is TGTGCCAGCAGTAAGGGACTAGCGGGGGACACCGGGGAGCTGTTTTTT. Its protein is CASSKGLAGDTGELFF.

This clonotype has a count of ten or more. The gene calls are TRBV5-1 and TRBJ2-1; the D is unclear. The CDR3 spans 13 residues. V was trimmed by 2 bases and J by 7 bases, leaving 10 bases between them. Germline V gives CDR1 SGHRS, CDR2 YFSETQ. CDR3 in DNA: TGCGCCAGCAGCTTTATCTCCGTAAATGAGCAGTTCTTC. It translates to CASSFISVNEQFF.

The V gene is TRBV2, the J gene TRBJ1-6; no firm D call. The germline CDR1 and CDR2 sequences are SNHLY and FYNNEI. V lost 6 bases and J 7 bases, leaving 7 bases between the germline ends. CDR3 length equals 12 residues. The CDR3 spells CASRPDNSPLHF. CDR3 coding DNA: TGTGCCAGCAGACCTGACAATTCACCCCTCCACTTT.

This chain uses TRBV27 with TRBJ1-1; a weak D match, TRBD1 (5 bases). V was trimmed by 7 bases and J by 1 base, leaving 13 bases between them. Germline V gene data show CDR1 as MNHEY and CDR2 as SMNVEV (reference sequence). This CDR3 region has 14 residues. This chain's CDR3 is CASKSSGGNTEAFF. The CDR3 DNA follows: TGTGCCAGCAAATCGAGTGGGGGGAACACTGAAGCTTTCTTT.

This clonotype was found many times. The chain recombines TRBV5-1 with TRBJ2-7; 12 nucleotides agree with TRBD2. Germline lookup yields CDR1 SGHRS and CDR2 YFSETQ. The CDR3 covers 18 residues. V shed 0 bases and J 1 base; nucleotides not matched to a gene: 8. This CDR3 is CASSLEASGRAISYEQYF. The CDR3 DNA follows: TGCGCCAGCAGCTTGGAGGCTAGCGGGAGGGCCATTTCCTACGAGCAGTACTTC.

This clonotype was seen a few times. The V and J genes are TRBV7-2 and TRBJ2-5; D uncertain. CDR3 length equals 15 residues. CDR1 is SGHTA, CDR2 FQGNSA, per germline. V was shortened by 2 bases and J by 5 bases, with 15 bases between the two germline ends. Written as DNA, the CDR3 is TGTGCCAGCAGCTTAATGACGGCCGCTCCGGAGACCCAGTACTTC. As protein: CASSLMTAAPETQYF.

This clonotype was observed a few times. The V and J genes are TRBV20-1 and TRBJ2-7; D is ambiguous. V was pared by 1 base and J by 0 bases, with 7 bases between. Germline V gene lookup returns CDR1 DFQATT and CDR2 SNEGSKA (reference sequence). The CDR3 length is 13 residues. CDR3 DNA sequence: TGCAGTGCTAGAGGGTTAAGCTCCTACGAGCAGTACTTC. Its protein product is CSARGLSSYEQYF.

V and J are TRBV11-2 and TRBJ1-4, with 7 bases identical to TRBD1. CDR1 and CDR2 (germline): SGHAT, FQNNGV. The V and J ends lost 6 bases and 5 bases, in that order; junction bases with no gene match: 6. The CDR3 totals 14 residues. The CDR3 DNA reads TGTGCCAGCAGTCAGGGGGTACTCAATGAAAAACTGTTTTTT. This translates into CASSQGVLNEKLFF. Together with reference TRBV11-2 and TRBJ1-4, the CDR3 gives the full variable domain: EAGVAQSPRYKIIEKRQSVAFWCNPISGHATLYWYQQILGQGPKLLIQFQNNGVVDDSQLPKDRFSAERLKGVDSTLKIQPAKLEDSAVYLCASSQGVLNEKLFFGSGTQLSVL.

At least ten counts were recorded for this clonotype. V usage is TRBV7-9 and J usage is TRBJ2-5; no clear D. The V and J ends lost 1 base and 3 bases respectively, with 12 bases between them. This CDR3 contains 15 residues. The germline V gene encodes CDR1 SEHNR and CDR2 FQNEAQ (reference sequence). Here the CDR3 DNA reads TGTGCCAGCAGCTTAGAATTATACAGCAAAGAGACCCAGTACTTC. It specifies CASSLELYSKETQYF.

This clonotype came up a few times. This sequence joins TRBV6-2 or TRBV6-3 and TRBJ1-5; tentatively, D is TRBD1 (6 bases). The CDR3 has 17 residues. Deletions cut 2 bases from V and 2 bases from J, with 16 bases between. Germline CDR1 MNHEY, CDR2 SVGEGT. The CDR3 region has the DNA TGTGCCAGCAGTTACCGGGGCAGGGGATTTGGCAATCAGCCCCAGCATTTT. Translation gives CASSYRGRGFGNQPQHF.

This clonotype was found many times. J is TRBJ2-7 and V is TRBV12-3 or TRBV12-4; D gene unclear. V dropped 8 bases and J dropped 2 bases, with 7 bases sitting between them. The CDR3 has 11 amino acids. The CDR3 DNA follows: TGTGCCAGCGGAAAAACCTACGAGCAGTACTTC. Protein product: CASGKTYEQYF.

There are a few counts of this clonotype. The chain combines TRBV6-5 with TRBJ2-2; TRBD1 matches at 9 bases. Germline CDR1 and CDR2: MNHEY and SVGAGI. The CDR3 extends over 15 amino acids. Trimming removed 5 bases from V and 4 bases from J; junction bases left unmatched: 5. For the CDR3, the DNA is TGTGCCAGCAGTAACCGGGACAGGGTCACCGGGGAGCTGTTTTTT. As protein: CASSNRDRVTGELFF.

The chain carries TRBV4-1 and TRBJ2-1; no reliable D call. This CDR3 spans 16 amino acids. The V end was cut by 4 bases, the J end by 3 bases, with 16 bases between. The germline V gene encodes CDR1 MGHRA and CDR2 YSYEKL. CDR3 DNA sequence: TGCGCCAGCAGCCGCTATCTAGTATTCAACTACAATGAGCAGTTCTTC. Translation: CASSRYLVFNYNEQFF.

CDR3 residues: CASSTGASGQPQHF. The CDR3, as DNA: TGTGCCAGCTCAACAGGGGCCTCGGGGCAGCCCCAGCATTTT. The chain couples TRBV18 to TRBJ1-5; 7 positions agree with TRBD1. The V gene's germline CDR1 is KGHSH and CDR2 LQKENI. The CDR3 length is 14 residues. The ends lost 5 bases at V and 7 bases at J; junction bases unmatched: 8.

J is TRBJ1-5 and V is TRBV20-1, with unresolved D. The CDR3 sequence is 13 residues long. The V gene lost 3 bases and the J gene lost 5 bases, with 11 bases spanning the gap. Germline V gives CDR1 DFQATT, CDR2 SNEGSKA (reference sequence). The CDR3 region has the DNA TGCAGTGCTAGCGGTGACGGCTATCAGCCCCAGCATTTT. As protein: CSASGDGYQPQHF.

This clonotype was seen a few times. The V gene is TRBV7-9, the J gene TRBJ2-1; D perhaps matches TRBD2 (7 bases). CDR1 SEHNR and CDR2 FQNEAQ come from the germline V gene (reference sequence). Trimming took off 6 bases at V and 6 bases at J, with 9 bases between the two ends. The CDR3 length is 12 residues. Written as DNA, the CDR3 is TGTGCCAGCAGAGGGGGGGCCAATGAGCAGTTCTTC. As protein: CASRGGANEQFF. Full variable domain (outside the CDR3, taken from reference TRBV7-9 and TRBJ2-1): DTGVSQNPRHKITKRGQNVTFRCDPISEHNRLYWYRQTLGQGPEFLTYFQNEAQLEKSRLLSDRFSAERPKGSFSTLEIQRTEQGDSAMYLCASRGGANEQFFGPGTRLTVL.

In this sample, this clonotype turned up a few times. The CDR3 is CATSRGSSGGPTDTQYF. The CDR3 coding sequence is TGTGCCACCAGCAGAGGGTCGTCGGGGGGACCCACAGATACGCAGTATTTT. The chain employs TRBV15 and TRBJ2-3; 7 bases agree with TRBD2. V lost 1 base and J lost 2; bases outside the gene matches: 9. The CDR3 totals 17 residues. Germline V gene lookup returns CDR1 LNHNV and CDR2 YYDKDF (reference sequence).

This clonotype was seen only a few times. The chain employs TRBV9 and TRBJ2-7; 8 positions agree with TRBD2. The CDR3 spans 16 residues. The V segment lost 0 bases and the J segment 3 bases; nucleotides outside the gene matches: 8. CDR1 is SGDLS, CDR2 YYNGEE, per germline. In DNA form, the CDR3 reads TGTGCCAGCAGCGTAGACCTAAGCGGGGGCCTCTACGAGCAGTACTTC. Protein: CASSVDLSGGLYEQYF.

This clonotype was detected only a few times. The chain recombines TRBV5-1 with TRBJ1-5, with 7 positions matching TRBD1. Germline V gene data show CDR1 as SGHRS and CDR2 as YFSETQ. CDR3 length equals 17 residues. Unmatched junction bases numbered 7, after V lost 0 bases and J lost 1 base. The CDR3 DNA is TGCGCCAGCAGCTTGGTTGAGGGGGCGAAGAGCAATCAGCCCCAGCATTTT. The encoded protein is CASSLVEGAKSNQPQHF.

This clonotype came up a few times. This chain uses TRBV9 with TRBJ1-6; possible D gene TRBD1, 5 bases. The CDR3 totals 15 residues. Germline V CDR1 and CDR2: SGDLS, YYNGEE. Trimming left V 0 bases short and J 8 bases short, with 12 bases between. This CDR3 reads CASSVGQGSDSPLHF. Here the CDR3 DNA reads TGTGCCAGCAGCGTAGGGCAGGGTTCGGATTCACCCCTCCACTTT.

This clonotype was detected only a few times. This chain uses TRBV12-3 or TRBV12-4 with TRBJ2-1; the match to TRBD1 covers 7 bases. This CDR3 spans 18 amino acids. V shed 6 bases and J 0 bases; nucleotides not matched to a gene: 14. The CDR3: CASRRSPGQFYSYNEQFF. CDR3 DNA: TGTGCCAGCAGACGAAGCCCGGGACAGTTTTACTCCTACAATGAGCAGTTCTTC.

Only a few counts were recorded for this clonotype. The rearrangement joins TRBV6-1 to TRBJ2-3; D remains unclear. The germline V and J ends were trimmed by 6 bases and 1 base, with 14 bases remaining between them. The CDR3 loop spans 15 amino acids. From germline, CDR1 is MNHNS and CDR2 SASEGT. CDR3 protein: CASSQVLGGTDTQYF. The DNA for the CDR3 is TGTGCCAGCAGCCAGGTTCTTGGTGGCACAGATACGCAGTATTTT.

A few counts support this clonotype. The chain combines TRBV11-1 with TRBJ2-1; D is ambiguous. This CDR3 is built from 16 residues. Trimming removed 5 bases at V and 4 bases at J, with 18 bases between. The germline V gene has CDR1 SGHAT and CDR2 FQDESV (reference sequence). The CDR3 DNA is TGTGCCAGCAGCCTAAAGGGTGTAGGTATATACAATGAGCAGTTCTTC. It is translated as CASSLKGVGIYNEQFF.

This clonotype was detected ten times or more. This CDR3 is CAISQGNGETQYF. The CDR3 DNA reads TGTGCCATCTCACAGGGGAATGGAGAGACCCAGTACTTC. V is TRBV10-3 and J is TRBJ2-5; 7 nucleotides match TRBD1. Germline-derived CDR1 and CDR2 are ENHRY and SYGVKD. The CDR3 runs 13 residues. J was trimmed by 4 bases and V by 8 bases; bases with no gene match: 7.

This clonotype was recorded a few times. The CDR3 coding sequence is TGTGCCAGCACTCCTCGACAGGGAGCAGATACGCAGTATTTT. As protein: CASTPRQGADTQYF. The chain uses TRBV18 and TRBJ2-3, with 7 bases lining up with TRBD1. V dropped 8 bases and J dropped 4; count of bases not matched to a gene: 9. The CDR3 consists of 14 residues. Germline CDR1 reads KGHSH; CDR2 reads LQKENI.

DNA of the CDR3: TGTGCCAGTGAGGGACAGCTTTACAATGAGCAGTTCTTC. It translates to CASEGQLYNEQFF. This chain joins TRBV7-9 and TRBJ2-1; 7 bases align to TRBD1. The CDR3 contains 13 residues. The junction had 6 bases not matched to a gene; V was cut back by 9 bases and J by 4 bases. Germline CDR1 SEHNR, CDR2 FQNEAQ (reference sequence).